The clone carrying this TCR beta chain appeared a few times. The V gene lost 5 bases and the J gene lost 4 bases, with 14 bases spanning the gap. The CDR3 is made up of 14 amino acids. The germline V gene has CDR1 SEHNR and CDR2 FQNEAQ (reference sequence). TCRdb reprocessed the 5' RACE reads with MiXCR, giving one entry per CDR3 protein. This table holds around 100,000 distinct CDR3 sequences, 15% to 20% found once. This record comes from a study of T cells of healthy individuals. The chain recombines TRBV7-9 with TRBJ2-5, with a tentative D call TRBD1 (7 bases). The clonotype was recovered from a human donor in good health. In DNA form, the CDR3 reads TGTGCCAGCAGCATGCGGGACAGTGTAGAGACCCAGTACTTC. Translation: CASSMRDSVETQYF. The variable domain in full, completed from reference TRBV7-9 and TRBJ2-5, reads DTGVSQNPRHKITKRGQNVTFRCDPISEHNRLYWYRQTLGQGPEFLTYFQNEAQLEKSRLLSDRFSAERPKGSFSTLEIQRTEQGDSAMYLCASSMRDSVETQYFGPGTRLLVL.